This section outlines one T cell receptor (beta chain) sequence together with its context. The entry originates in a study of blood T cell repertoires in COVID-19. As for the study in general: PBMCs, B-cell-depleted T cells, or T cells provided the cDNA or gDNA that made up the material.

The V gene's germline CDR1 is MGHRA and CDR2 YSYEKL. The CDR3 is 15 residues long. Germline trimming cut 3 bases from V and 1 base from J; bases unmatched to any gene: 3. The repertoire was sequenced with immunoSEQ multiplex PCR; TCRdb's copy has only in-frame clones and lacks some. The sample has about 220,000 clones, approximately 77% seen once. This TCR was recovered from a woman of 80 years or more with acute or convalescent COVID-19. Material: peripheral blood. The gene calls are TRBV4-1 and TRBJ1-5; 7 positions match TRBD1. The chain's CDR3 is CASSQTGHSNQPQHF. The CDR3 coding sequence is TGCGCCAGCAGCCAGACAGGGCACAGCAATCAGCCCCAGCATTTT.